The 14 T cell receptor beta chains below were found in one sample sequenced in a study of blood T cell repertoires in COVID-19. Libraries were prepared by immunoSEQ multiplex PCR; TCRdb keeps only in-frame clonotypes and omits some of them. The table has approximately 37,000 clones, around 90% seen once. The sequenced sample was peripheral blood. The receptors here all came from a man aged 50-60 years with active COVID-19.

The chain carries TRBV5-6 and TRBJ2-5, with 8 bases fitting TRBD2. The germline CDR1 and CDR2 sequences are SGHDT and YYEEEE. The CDR3 is 16 residues long. After removal of 0 bases from V and 0 bases from J, the junction contained 4 bases not matched to a gene. The chain's CDR3 is CASSLGPSGHQETQYF. CDR3 coding DNA: TGTGCCAGCAGCTTGGGGCCTAGCGGGCACCAAGAGACCCAGTACTTC. Full variable domain (rest looked up from reference TRBV5-6 and TRBJ2-5): DAGVTQSPTHLIKTRGQQVTLRCSPKSGHDTVSWYQQALGQGPQFIFQYYEEEERQRGNFPDRFSGHQFPNYSSELNVNALLLGDSALYLCASSLGPSGHQETQYFGPGTRLLVL.

This chain's CDR3 is CASSTSDRTDTQYF. CDR3 DNA sequence: TGTGCCAGCTCTACTAGCGACCGCACAGATACGCAGTATTTT. The rearrangement joins TRBV27 to TRBJ2-3, with 7 positions matching TRBD2. Germline CDR1 is MNHEY and CDR2 is SMNVEV (reference sequence). The CDR3 totals 14 residues. Germline trimming cut 8 bases from V and 1 base from J; bases unmatched to any gene: 6.

The chain recombines TRBV10-3 with TRBJ2-1; tentatively, D is TRBD2 (6 bases). The V and J ends lost 10 bases and 2 bases respectively, with 15 bases between them. CDR3 length: 14 residues. Germline assignment: CDR1 ENHRY and CDR2 SYGVKD. The CDR3 here is CASMGGDTYNEQFF. The CDR3 DNA reads as TGTGCCAGCATGGGGGGAGACACCTACAATGAGCAGTTCTTC.

The chain recombines TRBV11-3 with TRBJ2-7; possibly TRBD1 for D (6 bases). CDR1 is SGHNT, CDR2 YENEEA, per germline. This CDR3 has 16 amino acids. Trimming left V 5 bases short and J 2 bases short, with 19 bases between. The CDR3 reads CASSQTGTLSTYEQYF. CDR3 DNA sequence: TGTGCCAGCAGCCAAACCGGGACACTATCCACCTACGAGCAGTACTTC.

This chain joins TRBV5-4 and TRBJ2-5; D possibly corresponds to TRBD2 (6 bases). V lost 4 bases and J 3 bases, leaving 16 bases between the germline ends. The CDR3 is made up of 15 amino acids. CDR1 SGHNT and CDR2 YYREEE come from the germline V gene (reference sequence). The CDR3 bases are TGTGCCAGCAGCCCCCCCTACGGGACTGAAGAGACCCAGTACTTC. Amino acid sequence: CASSPPYGTEETQYF.

This clone occurred a few times. DNA of the CDR3: TGTGCCAGCAGCCAAGATCCCTGGAGGAATTCACCCCTCCACTTT. As protein: CASSQDPWRNSPLHF. The chain has TRBV4-2 and TRBJ1-6, with D uncertain. The CDR3 consists of 15 residues. The ends were cut back, 0 bases at V and 7 bases at J, with 10 bases in the middle. Germline assignment: CDR1 LGHNA and CDR2 YNFKEQ.

V and J are TRBV19 and TRBJ1-5, with TRBD1 identical over 10 bases. Looked up from germline, CDR1 is LNHDA and CDR2 is SQIVND (reference sequence). The length of the CDR3 is 15 residues. V shed 5 bases and J 5 bases; nucleotides not matched to a gene: 6. Here the CDR3 DNA reads TGTGCCAGTAGTGCCGGACAGGGGGTTTATCAGCCCCAGCATTTT. As protein: CASSAGQGVYQPQHF.

The chain recombines TRBV29-1 with TRBJ2-7; the match to TRBD2 covers 10 bases. The CDR3 covers 16 residues. The germline gives CDR1 SQVTM, CDR2 ANQGSEA. V lost 6 bases to trimming and J lost 4 bases; unmatched junction nucleotides: 15. DNA for the CDR3: TGCAGCGTAGGACTAGCGGAGGCCCGTCCCCCTTACGAGCAGTACTTC. It codes for CSVGLAEARPPYEQYF.

The rearrangement joins TRBV3-1 (or the pseudogene TRBV3-2) to TRBJ2-7; tentative D call: TRBD2 (6 bases). This CDR3 is 14 amino acids long. The V end was cut by 11 bases, the J end by 4 bases, with 21 bases between. Looked up from germline, CDR1 is LGHDT and CDR2 is YNNKEL (reference sequence). The CDR3 reads CAPLRLASTYEQYF. In nucleotides, the CDR3 is TGTGCCCCCCTCCGGCTAGCGTCGACGTACGAGCAGTACTTC.

DNA of the CDR3: TGCAGCATTGGGTGGCTAGCGGGAGGACTCTACGAGCAGTACTTC. Translating it yields CSIGWLAGGLYEQYF. The chain links TRBV29-1 to TRBJ2-7; 11 nucleotides align to TRBD2. Germline V gene sequence: CDR1 SQVTM, CDR2 ANQGSEA. The CDR3 is made up of 15 amino acids. After removal of 8 bases from V and 3 bases from J, the junction contained 12 bases not matched to a gene.

In this sample, this clone turned up once. This chain connects TRBV10-3 to TRBJ2-7; 7 bases are shared with TRBD2. With V trimmed by 8 bases and J by 5 bases, 6 bases remained unmatched. Germline CDR1 reads ENHRY; CDR2 reads SYGVKD. The CDR3 sequence is 12 residues long. CDR3 nucleotides: TGTGCCATCCGGAGCGGGGACGACGAGCAGTACTTC. Its protein product is CAIRSGDDEQYF.

The chain uses TRBV4-2 and TRBJ2-4, with D perhaps matching TRBD1 (5 bases). The CDR3 contains 18 residues. V lost 5 bases and J lost 3, with 23 bases in between. Germline V lookup: CDR1 LGHNA, CDR2 YNFKEQ. The CDR3 sequence is CASSAQPKQALGKNIQYF. The CDR3 nucleotides are TGTGCCAGCAGCGCCCAGCCGAAACAGGCTTTAGGCAAAAACATTCAGTACTTC.

The chain is built from TRBV7-9 and TRBJ2-1; 8 nucleotides line up with TRBD1. The junction had 3 bases not matched to a gene; V was cut back by 7 bases and J by 1 base. CDR3 size: 14 residues. Looked up from germline, CDR1 is SEHNR and CDR2 is FQNEAQ (reference sequence). CDR3 sequence (DNA): TGTGCCAGCAACGGACAGGGTTCCTACAATGAGCAGTTCTTC. The encoded protein is CASNGQGSYNEQFF.

This chain links TRBV11-2 with TRBJ2-1; a possible D gene is TRBD2 (5 bases). V lost 1 base and J 0 bases, leaving 10 bases between the germline ends. This CDR3 spans 16 amino acids. Germline CDR1 and CDR2: SGHAT and FQNNGV. The CDR3 nucleotides read TGTGCCAGCAGCTTAGTTAGCGTGAGCTCCTACAATGAGCAGTTCTTC. This translates into CASSLVSVSSYNEQFF.